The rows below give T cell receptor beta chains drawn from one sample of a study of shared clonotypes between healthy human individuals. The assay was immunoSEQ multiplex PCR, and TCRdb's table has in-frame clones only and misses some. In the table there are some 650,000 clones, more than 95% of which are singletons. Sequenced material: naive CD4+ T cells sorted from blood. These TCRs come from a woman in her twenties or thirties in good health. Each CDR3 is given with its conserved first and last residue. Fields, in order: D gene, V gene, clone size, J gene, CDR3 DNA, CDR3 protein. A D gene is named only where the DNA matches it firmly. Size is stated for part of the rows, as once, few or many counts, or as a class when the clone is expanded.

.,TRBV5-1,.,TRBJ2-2,TGCGCCAGCAGGATAGTTCGGCAGGCGAACACCGGGGAGCTGTTTTTT,CASRIVRQANTGELFF
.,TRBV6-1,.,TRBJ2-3,TGTGCCAGCACCTTAGCGGTCCCAGGGGATACGCAGTATTTT,CASTLAVPGDTQYF
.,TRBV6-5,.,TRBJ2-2,TGTGCCAGCAGTTACTCGGGCGACGGCGGGGAGCTGTTTTTT,CASSYSGDGGELFF
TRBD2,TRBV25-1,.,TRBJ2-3,TGTGCCAGCAGTGGCGGGACTAGCGGAGTGTTAGATACGCAGTATTTT,CASSGGTSGVLDTQYF
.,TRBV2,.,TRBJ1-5,TGTGCCAGCGAAGGCGCCCTCGGAGGCAATCAGCCCCAGCATTTT,CASEGALGGNQPQHF
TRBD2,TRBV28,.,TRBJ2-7,TGTGCCAGCAGTTCCTCCGGGACTAGTAAGTACGAGCAGTACTTC,CASSSSGTSKYEQYF
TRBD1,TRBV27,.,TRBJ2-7,TGTGCCAGCAGTTCCCCGGGACAGGGTTATTACGAGCAGTACTTC,CASSSPGQGYYEQYF
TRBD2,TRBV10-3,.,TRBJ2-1,TGTGCCATCAGTGAGTCTAGCGGGAGGTACAATGAGCAGTTCTTC,CAISESSGRYNEQFF
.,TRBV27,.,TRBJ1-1,TGTGCCAGCAGTTGGAGCATCATGAACACTGAAGCTTTCTTT,CASSWSIMNTEAFF
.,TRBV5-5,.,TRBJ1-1,TGTGCCAGCAGCCGAATACCGGGCCCATACACTGAAGCTTTCTTT,CASSRIPGPYTEAFF
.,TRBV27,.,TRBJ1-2,TGTGCCAGCAGTATATACCCGGGGGGGGCCGGGGGCTACACCTTC,CASSIYPGGAGGYTF
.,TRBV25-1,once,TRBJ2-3,TGTGCCAGCAGTGAATATGGGGTGTCAAGCACAGATACGCAGTATTTT,CASSEYGVSSTDTQYF
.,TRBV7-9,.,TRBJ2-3,TGTGCCAGCAGCTCCTCCCTTGGAGGGGCCAGCACAGATACGCAGTATTTT,CASSSSLGGASTDTQYF
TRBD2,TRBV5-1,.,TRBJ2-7,TGCGCCAGCACTACAACGGGGGGAGGCCCCTCCTACGAGCAGTACTTC,CASTTTGGGPSYEQYF
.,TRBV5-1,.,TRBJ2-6,TGCGCCAGCAGCCTGCTGGAGGACTCTGGGGCCAACGTCCTGACTTTC,CASSLLEDSGANVLTF
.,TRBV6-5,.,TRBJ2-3,TGTGCCAGCAGACGCTGGCCCCTAAGCACAGATACGCAGTATTTT,CASRRWPLSTDTQYF
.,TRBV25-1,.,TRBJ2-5,TGTGCCAGCAGTGACACCAGAGTTCTGGAGACCCAGTACTTC,CASSDTRVLETQYF
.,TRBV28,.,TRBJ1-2,TGTGCCAGCAGTTTATATCAGGGTGGGAACGCTAACTATGGCTACACCTTC,CASSLYQGGNANYGYTF
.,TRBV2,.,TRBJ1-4,TGTGCCAGCAGCCGAAGGGAAAAGCGCGGAAAACTGTTTTTT,CASSRREKRGKLFF
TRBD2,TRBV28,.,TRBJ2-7,TGTGCCAGCACCCCGGGGTGGACTAGCGGCAACTACGAGCAGTACTTC,CASTPGWTSGNYEQYF
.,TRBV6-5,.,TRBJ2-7,TGTGCCAGCAGTCGAGACGCCAAGTCCTACTACGAGCAGTACTTC,CASSRDAKSYYEQYF
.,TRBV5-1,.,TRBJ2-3,TGCGCCAGCAGCTTGGGGGGTGCAGCGGACTACACAGATACGCAGTATTTT,CASSLGGAADYTDTQYF
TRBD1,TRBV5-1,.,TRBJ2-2,TGCGCCAGCGGAATTCGAGGGACAGTGAACACCGGGGAGCTGTTTTTT,CASGIRGTVNTGELFF
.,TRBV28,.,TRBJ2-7,TGTGCCAGCAGTTTCCCCTTTAGGAAGCAGTACTTC,CASSFPFRKQYF
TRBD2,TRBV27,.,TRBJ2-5,TGTGCCAGCAGTTTCTCCGGGAGGGAAGAGACCCAGTACTTC,CASSFSGREETQYF
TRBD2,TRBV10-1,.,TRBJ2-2,TGCGCCAGCAGTTTAGCGGGAGTAAAGACCGGGGAGCTGTTTTTT,CASSLAGVKTGELFF
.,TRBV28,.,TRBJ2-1,TGTGCCAGCAAGGAGGGAGGCCGCAATGAGCAGTTCTTC,CASKEGGRNEQFF
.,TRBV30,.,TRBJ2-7,TGTGCCTGGAGTGTCGGTGTGGGGGATGAGCAGTACTTC,CAWSVGVGDEQYF
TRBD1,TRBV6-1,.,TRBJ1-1,TGTGCCAGCAGTGCCCGACAGGGGGTGGTCACTGAAGCTTTCTTT,CASSARQGVVTEAFF
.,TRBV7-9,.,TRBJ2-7,TGTGCCAGCAGCTCGGGGTACGGGAACGGGTGGGAGCAGTACTTC,CASSSGYGNGWEQYF
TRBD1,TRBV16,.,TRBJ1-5,TGTGCCAGCAGCCAAGGGACAGTGCGCCAGCCCCAGCATTTT,CASSQGTVRQPQHF
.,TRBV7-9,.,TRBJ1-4,TGTGCCCGCAAGTGGGGCGCGAAAACTAATGAAAAACTGTTTTTT,CARKWGAKTNEKLFF
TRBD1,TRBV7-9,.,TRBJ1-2,TGTGCCAGCAGCTTAGGTACAGGGGTGGCGAATCGCTACACCTTC,CASSLGTGVANRYTF
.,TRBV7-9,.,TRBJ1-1,TGTGCCAGCAGCTTGTTAGGGAACACTGAAGCTTTCTTT,CASSLLGNTEAFF
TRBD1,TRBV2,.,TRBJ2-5,TGTGCCAGCAGTGGACAGGGATCGTACCAAGAGACCCAGTACTTC,CASSGQGSYQETQYF
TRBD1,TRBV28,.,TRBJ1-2,TGTGCCACGAGAACCAATCCGGGACAGGGGGCGGGTGGCTACACCTTC,CATRTNPGQGAGGYTF
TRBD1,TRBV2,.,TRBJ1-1,TGTGCCAGCAGTGGACAGGGGACAAACACTGAAGCTTTCTTT,CASSGQGTNTEAFF
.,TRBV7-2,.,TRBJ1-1,TGTGCCAGCAGCAAAGGACGGCCCGGGAACACTGAAGCTTTCTTT,CASSKGRPGNTEAFF
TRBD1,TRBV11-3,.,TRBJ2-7,TGTGCCAGCAGCCCTGGCGGCTCCGGGACAGCCTACGAGCAGTACTTC,CASSPGGSGTAYEQYF
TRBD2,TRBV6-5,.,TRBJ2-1,TGTGCCAGCAGAGGAGCGGGAGGGCGAACCAATGAGCAGTTCTTC,CASRGAGGRTNEQFF
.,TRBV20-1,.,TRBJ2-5,TGCAGTGCTAGTACTGGAGCACCCCAGTACTTC,CSASTGAPQYF
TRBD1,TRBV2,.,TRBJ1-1,TGTGCCAGCAATGGGGACAGTTTGAACACTGAAGCTTTCTTT,CASNGDSLNTEAFF
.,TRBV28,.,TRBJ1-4,TGTGCCAGCGGTGATGGTGAAAAACTGTTTTTT,CASGDGEKLFF
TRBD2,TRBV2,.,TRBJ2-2,TGTGCCAGCAGTGAGTTCGGGACTAGCGGGATTAACACCGGGGAGCTGTTTTTT,CASSEFGTSGINTGELFF
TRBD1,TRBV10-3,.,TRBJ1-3,TGTGCCATCGGGACAGGGACAACTGGAAACACCATATATTTT,CAIGTGTTGNTIYF
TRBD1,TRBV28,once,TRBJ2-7,TGTGCCAGCAGGGCACAGGGGGCCTACGAGCAGTACTTC,CASRAQGAYEQYF
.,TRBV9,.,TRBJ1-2,TGTGCCAGCAGAAGAGCAGGCCGCTTATTCGATGGCTACACCTTC,CASRRAGRLFDGYTF
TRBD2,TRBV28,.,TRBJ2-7,TGTGCCAGCAGTTTATTCGACGGGAGGTACGAGCAGTACTTC,CASSLFDGRYEQYF
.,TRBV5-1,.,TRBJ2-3,TGCGCCAGCAGCTTGTTGGGTGGAAGCACAGATACGCAGTATTTT,CASSLLGGSTDTQYF
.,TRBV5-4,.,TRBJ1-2,TGTGCCAGCAGCTTGGAACGGATTTATGGCTACACCTTC,CASSLERIYGYTF
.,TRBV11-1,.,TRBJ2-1,TGTGCCAGCAGCCCTCTGGTCAGCGGGTCCTACAATGAGCAGTTCTTC,CASSPLVSGSYNEQFF
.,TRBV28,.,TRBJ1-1,TGTGCCAGCAGCACCCAGCCACGGGGCGGCACTGAAGCTTTCTTT,CASSTQPRGGTEAFF
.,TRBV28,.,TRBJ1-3,TGTGCCAGCAGTTTCCGGGGGTCTGGAAACACCATATATTTT,CASSFRGSGNTIYF
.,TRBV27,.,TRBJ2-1,TGTGCCACCGCCGACAGGAACACCTACAATGAGCAGTTCTTC,CATADRNTYNEQFF